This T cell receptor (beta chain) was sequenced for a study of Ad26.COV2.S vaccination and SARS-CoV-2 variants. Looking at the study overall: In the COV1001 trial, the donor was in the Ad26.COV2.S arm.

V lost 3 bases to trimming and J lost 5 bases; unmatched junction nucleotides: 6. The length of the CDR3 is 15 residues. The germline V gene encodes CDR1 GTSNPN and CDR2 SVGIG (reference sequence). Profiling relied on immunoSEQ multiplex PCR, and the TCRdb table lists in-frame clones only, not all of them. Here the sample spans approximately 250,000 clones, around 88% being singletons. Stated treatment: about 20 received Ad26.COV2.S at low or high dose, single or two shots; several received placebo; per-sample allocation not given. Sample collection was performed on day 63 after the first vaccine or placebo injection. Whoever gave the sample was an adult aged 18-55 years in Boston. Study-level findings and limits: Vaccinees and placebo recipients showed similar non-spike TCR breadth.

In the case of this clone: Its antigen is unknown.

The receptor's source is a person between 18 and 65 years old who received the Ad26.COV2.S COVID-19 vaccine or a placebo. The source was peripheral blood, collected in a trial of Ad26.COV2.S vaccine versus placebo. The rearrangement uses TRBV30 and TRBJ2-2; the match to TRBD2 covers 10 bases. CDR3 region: CAWRKERGGTGELFF. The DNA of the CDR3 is TGTGCCTGGAGGAAGGAGCGGGGGGGGACCGGGGAGCTGTTTTTT.